This T cell receptor (beta chain) was profiled in a study of T cell repertoires in cytomegalovirus infection. The overall study: In public TCR beta signatures, there were indications of both CMV infection and matching HLA type. Study-level results: Identification of carriers of CMV plus the relevant HLA was performed using cumulative public TCR beta family frequency. Clonotype analysis showed dominance of the ex vivo response by HLA-C-restricted CMV-specific TCR beta clonotypes.

MiXCR, run by TCRdb on the reads, gives a single entry per CDR3 protein. The data hold around 310,000 distinct CDR3 sequences, with 15% to 20% observed a single time. Regarding this clonotype: Its specificity is unknown.

The length of the CDR3 is 13 residues. V dropped 5 bases and J dropped 3 bases, with 10 bases sitting between them. Germline CDR1 MNHGY, CDR2 SAAAGT. This clonotype was sampled from a human donor in good health (CMV status not recorded). Some clones in this sample may be carry-over from other donors' samples. The V gene is TRBV6-8, the J gene TRBJ1-2; no reliable D call. Sequencing used PBMCs. CDR3 nucleotides: TGTGCCAGCAGTGCTGCAAACTACTATGGCTACACCTTC. Protein sequence: CASSAANYYGYTF.